This TCR beta chain comes out of a study of T-cell reconstitution after alpha-beta-depleted transplantation in children. CDR3 length equals 16 residues. V lost 0 bases to trimming and J lost 3 bases, with 14 bases between them. CDR1 and CDR2 from the germline V gene are SGHTA and FQGNSA. Unique molecular identifiers were used to barcode this TCRbeta library. MiXCR, run by TCRdb on the PCR reads, gives a single entry per CDR3 protein. The table shows 350,000 to 500,000 distinct CDR3 sequences, with over 40% occurring only once. By frequency in the sample, this clonotype is medium-sized. The genes are TRBV7-2 and TRBJ2-5; a weak D match, TRBD1 (5 bases). This clonotype was sampled from a girl aged 2 to 10 with aplastic anemia, due to receive a stem cell transplant. Here the sequenced sample was PBMCs, taken before TCRalphabeta/CD19-depleted stem cell transplant. In DNA form, the CDR3 reads TGTGCCAGCAGCTTAGCGGATTTCCGGACAAAAGAGACCCAGTACTTC. This sequence encodes CASSLADFRTKETQYF. The full variable domain, in which reference TRBV7-2 and TRBJ2-5 provide the parts outside the CDR3, is GAGVSQSPSNKVTEKGKDVELRCDPISGHTALYWYRQSLGQGLEFLIYFQGNSAPDKSGLPSDRFSAERTGGSVSTLTIQRTQQEDSAVYLCASSLADFRTKETQYFGPGTRLLVL.